The present T cell receptor (beta chain) was sequenced within a study of shared clonotypes between healthy human individuals. Positive CCR7 selection of CD45RO-negative cells yielded the naive CD8 cells, and terminally differentiated effector memory CD45RA+ cells were excluded. Germline CDR1 MNHEY, CDR2 SMNVEV (reference sequence). The V gene lost 5 bases and the J gene lost 5 bases, with 15 bases spanning the gap. There are 15 residues in the CDR3. Data came from immunoSEQ multiplex PCR; TCRdb stores just in-frame clones and leaves some out. The sample carries roughly 650,000 clones, about 96% recorded once.

The clonotype originates from a woman aged 30 to 39 in good health. This rearrangement joins TRBV27 to TRBJ1-4; D uncertain. Sequenced material: naive CD8+ T cells sorted from blood. Written as DNA, the CDR3 is TGTGCCAGCAGTCCCCGCGGGCTGGGGAATGAAAAACTGTTTTTT. Its translation is CASSPRGLGNEKLFF. The variable domain in full, with the rest retrieved from reference TRBV27 and TRBJ1-4, is EAQVTQNPRYLITVTGKKLTVTCSQNMNHEYMSWYRQDPGLGLRQIYYSMNVEVTDKGDVPEGYKVSRKEKRNFPLILESPSPNQTSLYFCASSPRGLGNEKLFFGSGTQLSVL.